The 10 T cell receptor beta chains in this list originate from one sample, sequenced in a study of T cell clonality in common variable immunodeficiency. The assay was immunoSEQ multiplex PCR, and TCRdb's table has in-frame clones only and misses some. The sample was found to contain some 9,700 clones, and every one recurs. These TCRs' antigens remain unknown. Study-wide points: In common variable immunodeficiency, TCR beta chains reportedly carried fewer deletions and N-nucleotide insertions.

Material: peripheral blood mononuclear cells. The receptors were gathered from a human donor with common variable immunodeficiency.

At least ten counts were recorded for this clone. The CDR3 is CSVEGGATGNTEAFF. CDR3 DNA, as far as it was read: TGCAGCGTTGAAGGGGGCGCAACGGGAAACACTGAA. J is TRBJ1-1 and V is TRBV29-1, with D possibly TRBD1 on 5 matching bases. The read comes to an end 3 residues before the CDR3 does, leaving the germline J gene to fill in the end. CDR3 length: 15 amino acids. Trimming cost V 1 base and J 2 bases, with 14 bases left between them. Germline loops: CDR1 SQVTM, CDR2 ANQGSEA.

There are many counts of this clone. The CDR3 goes on 3 residues after the read ends, and that part is filled in from the germline J gene. V usage is TRBV28 and J usage is TRBJ2-7; 7 bases map to TRBD1. Germline V gene data show CDR1 as MDHEN and CDR2 as SYDVKM. V gave up 5 bases and J gave up 6 bases; unmatched junction bases: 16. The length of the CDR3 is 16 residues. The CDR3 here is CASSVLGTDILLEQYF. The sequenced CDR3 bases are TGTGCCAGCAGTGTATTAGGGACAGACATATTACTCGAG.

This clone was recorded at least ten times. The sequenced fragment ends 3 residues before the CDR3 boundary, so the rest is inferred from the germline J gene. The rearrangement links TRBV19 to TRBJ1-4; the D is unclear. The V and J ends lost 5 bases and 4 bases respectively, with 11 bases between them. The CDR3 is 14 amino acids. CDR1 and CDR2 from the germline V gene are LNHDA and SQIVND (reference sequence). CDR3 DNA, as far as it was read: TGTGCCAGTAGTGAGGGCTCGTTTAATGAAAAA. As protein: CASSEGSFNEK. The whole CDR3 protein reads CASSEGSFNEKLFF.

This clone has ten or more counts. The CDR3 end lies 3 residues beyond the end of the read and is filled in from the germline J gene. V is TRBV28 and J is TRBJ2-3; 7 nucleotides align to TRBD1. The CDR3 loop spans 20 amino acids. The ends lost 3 bases at V and 6 bases at J; junction bases unmatched: 24. The germline V gene has CDR1 MDHEN and CDR2 SYDVKM. The CDR3 loop reads CASSFCCRWILTGAGDTQYF. Incomplete CDR3 DNA: TGTGCCAGCAGTTTTTGTTGCCGGTGGATCCTTACAGGGGCAGGGGATACG.

In its sample, this clone was seen many times. CDR3 sequence: CASSFGRSYEQYF. Incomplete CDR3 DNA: TGTGCCAGCAGCTTCGGCAGGTCCTACGAG. The chain combines TRBV7-2 with TRBJ2-7; unclear D gene. The read comes to an end 3 residues before the CDR3 does, leaving the germline J gene to fill in the end. Germline lookup yields CDR1 SGHTA and CDR2 FQGNSA. The CDR3 totals 13 residues. The V end was cut by 3 bases, the J end by 1 base, with 7 bases between.

In its sample, this clone was seen many times. The observed sequence ends 3 residues before the CDR3 terminus, with the missing tail filled in from the germline J gene. The V call is TRBV25-1, the J call TRBJ2-3; D is undetermined. This CDR3 region has 13 residues. The ends were cut back, 4 bases at V and 5 bases at J, with 10 bases in the middle. CDR1 and CDR2 from the germline V gene are MGHDK and SYGVNS. CDR3 DNA, as far as it was read: TGTGCCAGCAGTGTTCGACTGGGAGATACG. Its protein is CASSVRLGDT. The entire CDR3 protein is CASSVRLGDTQYF.

This clone was seen at least ten times. Read sequence stops 3 residues before the CDR3 end, and the germline J gene provides the missing end. The chain links TRBV7-3 to TRBJ1-6; D ambiguous. The germline gives CDR1 SGHTA, CDR2 FQGTGA. The ends were cut back, 4 bases at V and 10 bases at J, with 17 bases in the middle. This CDR3 comprises 15 residues. CDR3 amino acids: CASSSLGVGRSPLHF. The CDR3 bases that were read are TGTGCCAGCAGCTCCCTCGGGGTCGGAAGATCACCC.

In this sample, this clone is medium-sized (0.01 to 0.1%). The missing CDR3 end, 3 residues past where the read stops, is filled in from the germline J gene. The gene calls are TRBV5-1 and TRBJ2-2; 8 bases line up with TRBD1. The CDR3 runs 14 residues. Germline V CDR1 and CDR2: SGHRS, YFSETQ. With V trimmed by 4 bases and J by 6 bases, 5 bases remained unmatched. The CDR3 loop reads CASSLQGVPGELFF. The sequenced part of the CDR3 DNA is TGCGCCAGCAGCCTACAGGGGGTCCCCGGGGAG.

This clone has a count of ten or more. The read terminates 3 residues ahead of where the CDR3 ends, so the germline J gene completes it. The chain recombines TRBV20-1 with TRBJ2-1; TRBD2 aligns across 11 bases. J lost 7 bases, V lost 6 bases, and 8 bases had no gene match. The germline V gene has CDR1 DFQATT and CDR2 SNEGSKA (reference sequence). CDR3 length equals 14 residues. The CDR3: CSAPLAGAGNEQFF. CDR3 bases read: TGCAGTGCCCCACTAGCGGGGGCCGGGAATGAG.

This clone was observed many times. Coverage ceases 3 residues before the CDR3 finishes, and the germline J gene fills in the end. The J gene is TRBJ1-5, the V gene TRBV6-1; D uncertain. The CDR3 consists of 15 residues. With 1 base removed from V and 0 bases from J, the gap between germline ends came to 7 bases. Germline lookup yields CDR1 MNHNS and CDR2 SASEGT. CDR3 sequence: CASSEGLISNQPQHF. Incomplete CDR3 DNA: TGTGCCAGCAGTGAAGGACTCATTAGCAATCAGCCC.